Following are 4 T cell receptor beta chains from one sample sequenced in a study of shared clonotypes between healthy human individuals (dated by TCRdb to the early 2020s). Library prep was done by the immunoSEQ multiplex PCR assay. TCRdb limited this immuneACCESS table to in-frame rearrangements with V and J called. A share of clones is missing; checked studies link under half to unresolved V genes, and the rest is unexplained. This sample has about 2.3 million clones in its table, and roughly 93% of those were observed once. The leading ten clones occupy 0.39% of the sample. The sequenced sample consisted of naive CD4+ T cells from PBMCs. Read against the paper, the sample's cell subset or site label means: CD45RA+ positively selected. The receptors stem from a man between 18 and 29 years old in good health. Some clones in this sample may be carry-over from other donors' samples.

This chain uses TRBV19 with TRBJ2-2; weak D call: TRBD1 (5 bases). The CDR3 has 15 residues. V was pared by 5 bases and J by 6 bases, with 16 bases between. Germline lookup yields CDR1 LNHDA and CDR2 SQIVND (reference sequence). The CDR3 protein is CASSAWGRRAGELFF. The CDR3 region has the DNA TGTGCCAGTAGTGCCTGGGGCCGCCGAGCCGGGGAGCTGTTTTTT.

The chain carries TRBV27 and TRBJ2-3; 7 nucleotides line up with TRBD2. This CDR3 region has 18 residues. From germline, CDR1 is MNHEY and CDR2 SMNVEV (reference sequence). V lost 1 base and J lost 5; bases outside the gene matches: 15. The CDR3 nucleotides read TGTGCCAGCAGTTTATTAATAACGGGGCGGGAGTCCCAAGATACGCAGTATTTT. It yields the protein CASSLLITGRESQDTQYF.

This clone was observed a handful of times. The chain is built from TRBV5-4 and TRBJ1-3; 8 nucleotides align to TRBD1. This CDR3 spans 16 amino acids. V lost 2 bases and J lost 4; bases outside the gene matches: 8. The germline V gene has CDR1 SGHNT and CDR2 YYREEE (reference sequence). CDR3 in amino acids: CASSFYQGATGNTIYF. CDR3 in DNA: TGTGCCAGCAGCTTCTACCAGGGGGCGACGGGAAACACCATATATTTT.

This sequence joins TRBV15 and TRBJ2-7; 7 positions agree with TRBD1. This CDR3 is built from 16 residues. Per germline, CDR1 LNHNV and CDR2 YYDKDF (reference sequence). J was trimmed by 2 bases and V by 0 bases; bases with no gene match: 7. For the CDR3, the DNA is TGTGCCACCAGCAGAGAAAGGACAGGTGTACCCTACGAGCAGTACTTC. It translates to CATSRERTGVPYEQYF.